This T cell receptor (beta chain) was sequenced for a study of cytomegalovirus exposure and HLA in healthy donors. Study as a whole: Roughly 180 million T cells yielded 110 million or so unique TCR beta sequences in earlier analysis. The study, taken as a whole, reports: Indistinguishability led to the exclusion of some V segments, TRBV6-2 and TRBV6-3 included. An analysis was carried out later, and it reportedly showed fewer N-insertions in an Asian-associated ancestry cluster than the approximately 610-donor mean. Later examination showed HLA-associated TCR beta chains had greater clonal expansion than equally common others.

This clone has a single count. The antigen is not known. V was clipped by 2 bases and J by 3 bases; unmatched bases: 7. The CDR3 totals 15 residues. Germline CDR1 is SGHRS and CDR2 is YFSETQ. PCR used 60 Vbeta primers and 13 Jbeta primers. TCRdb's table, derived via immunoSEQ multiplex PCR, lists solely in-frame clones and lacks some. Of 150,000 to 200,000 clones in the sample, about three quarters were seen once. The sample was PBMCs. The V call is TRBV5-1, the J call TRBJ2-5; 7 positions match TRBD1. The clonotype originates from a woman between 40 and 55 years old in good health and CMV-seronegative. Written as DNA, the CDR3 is TGCGCCAGCAGCTTAGGGGGCTTGATGGAAGAGACCCAGTACTTC. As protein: CASSLGGLMEETQYF.